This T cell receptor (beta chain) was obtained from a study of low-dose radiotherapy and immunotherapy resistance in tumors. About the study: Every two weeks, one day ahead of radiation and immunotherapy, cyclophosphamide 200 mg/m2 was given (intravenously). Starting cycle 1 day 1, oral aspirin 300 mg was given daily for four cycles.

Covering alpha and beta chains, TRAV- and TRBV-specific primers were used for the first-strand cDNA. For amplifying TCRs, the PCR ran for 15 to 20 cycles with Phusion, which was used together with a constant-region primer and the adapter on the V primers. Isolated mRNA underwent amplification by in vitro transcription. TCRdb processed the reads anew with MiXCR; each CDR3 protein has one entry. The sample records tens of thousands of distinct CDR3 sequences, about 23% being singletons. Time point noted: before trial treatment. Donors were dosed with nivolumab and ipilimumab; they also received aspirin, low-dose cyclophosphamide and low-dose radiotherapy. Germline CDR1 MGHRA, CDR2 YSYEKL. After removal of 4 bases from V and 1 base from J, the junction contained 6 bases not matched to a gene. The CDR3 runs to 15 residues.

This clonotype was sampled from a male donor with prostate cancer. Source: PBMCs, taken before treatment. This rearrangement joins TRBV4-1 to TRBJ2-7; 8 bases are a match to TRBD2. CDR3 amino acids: CASSLSGGPSYEQYF. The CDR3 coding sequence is TGCGCCAGCAGCCTGTCGGGGGGGCCTTCCTACGAGCAGTACTTC.